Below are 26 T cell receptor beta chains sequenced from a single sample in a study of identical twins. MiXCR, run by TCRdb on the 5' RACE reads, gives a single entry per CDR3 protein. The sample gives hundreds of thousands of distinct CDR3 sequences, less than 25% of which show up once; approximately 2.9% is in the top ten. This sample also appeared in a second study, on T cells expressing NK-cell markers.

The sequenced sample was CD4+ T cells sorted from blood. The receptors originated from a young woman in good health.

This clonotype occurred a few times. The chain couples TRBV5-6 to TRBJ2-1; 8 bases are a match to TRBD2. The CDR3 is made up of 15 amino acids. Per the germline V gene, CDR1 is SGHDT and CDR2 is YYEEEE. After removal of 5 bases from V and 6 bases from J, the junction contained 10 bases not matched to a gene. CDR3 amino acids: CASSRRGGRSNEQFF. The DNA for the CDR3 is TGTGCCAGCAGTCGACGGGGGGGGCGTAGCAATGAGCAGTTCTTC.

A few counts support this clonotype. CDR3 sequence: CASSFPGQEETQYF. Written as DNA, the CDR3 is TGTGCCAGCAGTTTCCCGGGACAAGAAGAGACCCAGTACTTC. This chain links TRBV12-3 or TRBV12-4 with TRBJ2-5, with D perhaps matching TRBD1 (6 bases). Trimming pared 3 bases from V and 3 bases from J, leaving 11 bases between. The length of the CDR3 is 14 residues.

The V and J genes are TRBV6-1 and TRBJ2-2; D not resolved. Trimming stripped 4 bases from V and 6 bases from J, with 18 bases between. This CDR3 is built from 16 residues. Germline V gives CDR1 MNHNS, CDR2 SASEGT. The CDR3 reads CASSGHSNLGAGELFF. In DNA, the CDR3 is TGTGCCAGCAGTGGCCACTCAAACCTCGGCGCCGGGGAGCTGTTTTTT.

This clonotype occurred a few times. CDR3 DNA sequence: TGTGCCAGCAGCCCTCCTCGAGGCTCTCGCGGGGGGGAGTACAATGAGCAGTTCTTC. This gives the protein CASSPPRGSRGGEYNEQFF. The genes are TRBV11-1 and TRBJ2-1; 9 bases fit TRBD2. The CDR3 has 19 amino acids. Germline values: CDR1 SGHAT, CDR2 FQDESV (reference sequence). V lost 5 bases, J lost 4 bases, and 18 bases stayed unmatched.

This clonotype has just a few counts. The CDR3 nucleotides read TGTGCCAGCAGCTGGCCGGGTAGCGGGAGTAGGAATGAGCAGTTCTTC. Amino acid sequence: CASSWPGSGSRNEQFF. The genes are TRBV5-6 and TRBJ2-1; 9 bases are a match to TRBD2. The germline CDR1 and CDR2 sequences are SGHDT and YYEEEE. Trimming took 3 bases from V and 7 from J; bases not matched to a gene: 11. The CDR3 covers 16 residues.

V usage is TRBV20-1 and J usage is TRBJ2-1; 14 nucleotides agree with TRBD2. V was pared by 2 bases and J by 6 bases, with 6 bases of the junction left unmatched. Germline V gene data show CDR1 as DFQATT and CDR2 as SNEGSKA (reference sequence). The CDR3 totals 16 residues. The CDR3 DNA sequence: TGCAGTGCTAGAAAAACCGGGACTAGCGGGAGCAATGAGCAGTTCTTC. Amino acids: CSARKTGTSGSNEQFF.

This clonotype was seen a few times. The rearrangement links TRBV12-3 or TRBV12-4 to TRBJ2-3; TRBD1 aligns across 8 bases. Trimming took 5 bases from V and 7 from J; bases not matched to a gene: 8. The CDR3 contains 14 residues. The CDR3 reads CASSPQGATNTQYF. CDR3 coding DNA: TGTGCCAGCAGTCCCCAGGGGGCCACGAATACGCAGTATTTT.

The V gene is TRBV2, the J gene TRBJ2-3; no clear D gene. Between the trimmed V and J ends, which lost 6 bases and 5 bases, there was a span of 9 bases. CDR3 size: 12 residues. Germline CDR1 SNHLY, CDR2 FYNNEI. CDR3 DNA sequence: TGTGCCAGCAGAAGGATCCGAGATACGCAGTATTTT. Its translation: CASRRIRDTQYF. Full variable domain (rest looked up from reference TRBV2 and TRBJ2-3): EPEVTQTPSHQVTQMGQEVILRCVPISNHLYFYWYRQILGQKVEFLVSFYNNEISEKSEIFDDQFSVERPDGSNFTLKIRSTKLEDSAMYFCASRRIRDTQYFGPGTRLTVL.

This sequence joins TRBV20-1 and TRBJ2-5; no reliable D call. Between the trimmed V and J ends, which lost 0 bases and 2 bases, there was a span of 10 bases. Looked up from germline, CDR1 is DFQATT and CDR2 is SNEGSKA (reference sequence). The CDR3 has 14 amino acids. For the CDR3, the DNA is TGCAGTGCTAGAGATCGCCTAAGGCAAGAGACCCAGTACTTC. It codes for CSARDRLRQETQYF.

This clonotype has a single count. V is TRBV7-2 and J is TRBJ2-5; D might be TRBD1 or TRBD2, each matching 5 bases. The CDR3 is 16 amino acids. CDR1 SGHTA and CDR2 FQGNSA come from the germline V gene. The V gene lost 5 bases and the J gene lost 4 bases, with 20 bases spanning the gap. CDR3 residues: CASSTLLGRVRETQYF. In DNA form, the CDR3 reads TGTGCCAGCAGCACCCTCTTGGGGCGGGTCCGAGAGACCCAGTACTTC.

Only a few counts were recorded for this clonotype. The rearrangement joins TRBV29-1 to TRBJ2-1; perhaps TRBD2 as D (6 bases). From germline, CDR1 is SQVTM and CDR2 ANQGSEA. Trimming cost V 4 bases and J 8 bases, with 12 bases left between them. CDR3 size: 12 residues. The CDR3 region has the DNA TGCAGCGTTGTCGGGGGAAGGGATGAGCAGTTCTTC. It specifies CSVVGGRDEQFF.

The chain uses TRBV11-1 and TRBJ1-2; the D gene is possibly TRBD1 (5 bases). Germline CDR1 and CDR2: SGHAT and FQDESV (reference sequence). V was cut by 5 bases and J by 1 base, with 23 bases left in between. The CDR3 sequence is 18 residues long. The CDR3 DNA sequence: TGTGCCAGCAGCCCCCCTGGGGGATCTTCTGAGGGTAACTATGGCTACACCTTC. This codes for CASSPPGGSSEGNYGYTF.

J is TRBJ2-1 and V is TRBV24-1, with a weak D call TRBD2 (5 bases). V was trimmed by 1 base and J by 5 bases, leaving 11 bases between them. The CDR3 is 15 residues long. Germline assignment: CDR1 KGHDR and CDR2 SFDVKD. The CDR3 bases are TGTGCCACCAGTGATTTAGAGGGCCTGGACAATGAGCAGTTCTTC. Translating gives CATSDLEGLDNEQFF.

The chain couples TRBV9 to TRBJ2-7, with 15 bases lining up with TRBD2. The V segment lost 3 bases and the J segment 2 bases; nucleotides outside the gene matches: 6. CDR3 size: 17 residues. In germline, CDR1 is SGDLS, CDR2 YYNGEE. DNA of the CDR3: TGTGCCAGCAGCGCATCCGGGACTAGCGGGGGGACCTACGAGCAGTACTTC. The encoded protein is CASSASGTSGGTYEQYF.

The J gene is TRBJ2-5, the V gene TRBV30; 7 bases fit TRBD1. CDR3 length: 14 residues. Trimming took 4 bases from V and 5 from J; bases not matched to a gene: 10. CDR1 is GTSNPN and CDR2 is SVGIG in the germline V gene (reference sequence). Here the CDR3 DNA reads TGTGCCTGGAATAAGGACAGGCGCCTGGAGACCCAGTACTTC. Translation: CAWNKDRRLETQYF.

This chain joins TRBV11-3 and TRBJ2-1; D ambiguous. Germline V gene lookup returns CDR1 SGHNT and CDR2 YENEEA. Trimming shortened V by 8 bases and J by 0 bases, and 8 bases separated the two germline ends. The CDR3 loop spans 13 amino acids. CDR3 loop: CASGEYSYNEQFF. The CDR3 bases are TGTGCCAGCGGGGAATACTCCTACAATGAGCAGTTCTTC.

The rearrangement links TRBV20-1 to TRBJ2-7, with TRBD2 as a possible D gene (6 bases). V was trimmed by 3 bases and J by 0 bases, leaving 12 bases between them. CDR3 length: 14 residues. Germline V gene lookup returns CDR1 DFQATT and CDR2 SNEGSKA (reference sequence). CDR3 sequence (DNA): TGCAGTGCTAGGGGGGACTTAAACTCCTACGAGCAGTACTTC. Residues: CSARGDLNSYEQYF.

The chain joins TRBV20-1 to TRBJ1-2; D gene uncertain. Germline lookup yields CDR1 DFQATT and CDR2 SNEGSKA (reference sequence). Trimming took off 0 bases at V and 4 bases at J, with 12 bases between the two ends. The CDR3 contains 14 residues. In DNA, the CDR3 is TGCAGTGCTAGAGATCCGGATAAAGGCTATGGCTACACCTTC. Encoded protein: CSARDPDKGYGYTF.

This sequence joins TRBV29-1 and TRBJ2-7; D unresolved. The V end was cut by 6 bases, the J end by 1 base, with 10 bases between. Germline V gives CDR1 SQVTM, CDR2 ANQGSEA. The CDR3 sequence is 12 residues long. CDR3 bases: TGCAGCGTCGTTTCTGGGTCCTACGAGCAGTACTTC. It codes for CSVVSGSYEQYF.

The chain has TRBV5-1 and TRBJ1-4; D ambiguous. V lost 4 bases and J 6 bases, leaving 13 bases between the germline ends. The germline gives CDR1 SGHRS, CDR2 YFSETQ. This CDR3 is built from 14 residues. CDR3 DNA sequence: TGCGCCAGCAGCCCCGCGTGGCGGCATGAAAAACTGTTTTTT. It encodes CASSPAWRHEKLFF. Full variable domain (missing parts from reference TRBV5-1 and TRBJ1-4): KAGVTQTPRYLIKTRGQQVTLSCSPISGHRSVSWYQQTPGQGLQFLFEYFSETQRNKGNFPGRFSGRQFSNSRSEMNVSTLELGDSALYLCASSPAWRHEKLFFGSGTQLSVL.

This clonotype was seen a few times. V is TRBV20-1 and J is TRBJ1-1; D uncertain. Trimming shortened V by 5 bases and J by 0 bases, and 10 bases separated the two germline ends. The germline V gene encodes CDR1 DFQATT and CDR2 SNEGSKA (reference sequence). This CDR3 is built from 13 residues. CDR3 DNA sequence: TGCAGTGCTGACCGAGGGATGAACACTGAAGCTTTCTTT. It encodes CSADRGMNTEAFF.

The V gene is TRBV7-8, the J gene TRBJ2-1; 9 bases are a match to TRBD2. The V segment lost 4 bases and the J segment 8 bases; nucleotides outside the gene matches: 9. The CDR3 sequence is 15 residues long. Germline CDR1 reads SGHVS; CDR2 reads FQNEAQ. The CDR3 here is CASSWGASGNHEQFF. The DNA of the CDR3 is TGTGCCAGCAGCTGGGGGGCTAGCGGGAATCATGAGCAGTTCTTC.

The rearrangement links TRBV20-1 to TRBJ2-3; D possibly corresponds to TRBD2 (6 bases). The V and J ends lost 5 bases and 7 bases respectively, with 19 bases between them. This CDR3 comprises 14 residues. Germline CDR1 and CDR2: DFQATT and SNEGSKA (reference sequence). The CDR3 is CSAGLSGQGYTQYF. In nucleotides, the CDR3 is TGCAGTGCTGGACTTAGCGGCCAAGGGTATACGCAGTATTTT.

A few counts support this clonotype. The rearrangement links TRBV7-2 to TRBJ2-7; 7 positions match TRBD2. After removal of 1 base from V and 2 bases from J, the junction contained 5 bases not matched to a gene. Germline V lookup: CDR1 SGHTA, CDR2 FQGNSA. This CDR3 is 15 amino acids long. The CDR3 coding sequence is TGTGCCAGCAGCTTAGTCGGGGCGGGGGCCTACGAGCAGTACTTC. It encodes CASSLVGAGAYEQYF.

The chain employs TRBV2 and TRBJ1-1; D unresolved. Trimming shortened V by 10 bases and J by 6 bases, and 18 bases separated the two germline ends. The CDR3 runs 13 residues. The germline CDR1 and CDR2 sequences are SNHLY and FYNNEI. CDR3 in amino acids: CATMGAGGSEAFF. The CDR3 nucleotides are TGTGCCACCATGGGAGCTGGAGGGTCTGAAGCTTTCTTT.

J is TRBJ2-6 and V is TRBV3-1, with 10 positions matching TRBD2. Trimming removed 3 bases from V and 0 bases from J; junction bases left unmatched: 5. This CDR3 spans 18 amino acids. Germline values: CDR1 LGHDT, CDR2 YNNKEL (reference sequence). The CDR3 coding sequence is TGTGCCAGCAGCCACTTAGCGGGAGGTAGCTCTGGGGCCAACGTCCTGACTTTC. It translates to CASSHLAGGSSGANVLTF.